This T cell receptor (beta chain) comes out of a study of cytomegalovirus exposure and HLA in healthy donors. Study-wide context: A previous analysis identified 90 million to 140 million unique TCR beta sequences derived from some 170 million T cells. Study-wide results and caveats: Near-uniform donor sequencing depth was presumed by presence/absence analyses. Some TCR beta chains (164 of them) were listed as cytomegalovirus-associated.

With regard to this clone: Its specificity is not known.

With 60 Vbeta and 13 Jbeta primers, the PCR was carried out. The assay was immunoSEQ multiplex PCR, and TCRdb's table has in-frame clones only and misses some. The sample consists of around 170,000 clones, approximately 79% of them appearing once. The J segment lost 7 bases and the V segment lost 1 base, leaving 5 bases of the junction unmatched. Looked up from germline, CDR1 is LGHNA and CDR2 is YNFKEQ. The CDR3 runs 14 residues. This TCR derives from a man in his forties in good health and CMV-seropositive. The sequenced material came from PBMCs. This chain connects TRBV4-2 to TRBJ1-2; 8 bases are shared with TRBD1. The CDR3 coding sequence is TGTGCCAGCAGCCAAGCGGACAGGGTACGTGGCTACACCTTC. Translating gives CASSQADRVRGYTF.